This is a list of T cell receptor beta chains from one sample in a study of PD-1 blockade in classical Hodgkin lymphoma. Profiled with immunoSEQ multiplex PCR; TCRdb holds only in-frame clones, not every one. This table holds 10,000 to 13,000 clones, about 68% found once. Sample: peripheral blood mononuclear cells (PBMCs), taken at baseline. The receptors were sampled from a human donor with classical Hodgkin lymphoma. Both conserved end residues are part of each CDR3. The D gene is left open where the match is weak. Clone size, where shown, is once, few, many, or a class for clones that have expanded.

size: NA; D: NA; length: 15; J: TRBJ1-2; V: TRBV7-2; DNA: TGTGCCAGCAGCTTAGCTGGGGCAGGGATGGGTGGCTACACCTTC; CDR3: CASSLAGAGMGGYTF
size: NA; D: NA; length: 15; J: TRBJ2-3; V: TRBV6-5; DNA: TGTGCCAGCAGCCTATCGGGGCGGAGCACAGATACGCAGTATTTT; CDR3: CASSLSGRSTDTQYF
size: NA; D: NA; length: 14; J: TRBJ1-6; V: TRBV5-8; DNA: TGTGCCAGCAGCTTGGCAGGTTTAGGTTCACCCCTCCACTTT; CDR3: CASSLAGLGSPLHF
size: NA; D: NA; length: 14; J: TRBJ2-7; V: TRBV7-9; DNA: TGTGCCAGCAGCTCCAATTTCAGCCCCTACGAGCAGTACTTC; CDR3: CASSSNFSPYEQYF
size: NA; D: NA; length: 18; J: TRBJ2-6; V: TRBV7-7; DNA: TGTGCCAGCAGCCCACGGCTAGTGCCACAAAGTCGGGCCAACGTCCTGACTTTC; CDR3: CASSPRLVPQSRANVLTF
size: NA; D: TRBD1; length: 14; J: TRBJ2-1; V: TRBV5-1; DNA: TGCGCCAGTACCCCCGGGACAGATTACAATGAGCAGTTCTTC; CDR3: CASTPGTDYNEQFF
size: NA; D: TRBD1; length: 14; J: TRBJ1-4; V: TRBV28; DNA: TGTGCCAGCAGTCCTGACAGGGTGTCCGAAAAACTGTTTTTT; CDR3: CASSPDRVSEKLFF
size: NA; D: TRBD1; length: 14; J: TRBJ2-7; V: TRBV6-5; DNA: TGTGCCAGCAGTCCCCAGACAGGGCCCTACGAGCAGTACTTC; CDR3: CASSPQTGPYEQYF
size: few; D: NA; length: 16; J: TRBJ1-1; V: TRBV19; DNA: TGTGCCAGTAGTATGGCAGGCAGATCGATGAACACTGAAGCTTTCTTT; CDR3: CASSMAGRSMNTEAFF
size: NA; D: TRBD1; length: 14; J: TRBJ1-6; V: TRBV28; DNA: TGTGCCAGCATCCCGGACAGGGTAAACTCACCCCTCCACTTT; CDR3: CASIPDRVNSPLHF
size: NA; D: TRBD1; length: 15; J: TRBJ1-4; V: TRBV5-1; DNA: TGCGCCAGCAGCCTTAACCGCGGACAGGATGAAAAACTGTTTTTT; CDR3: CASSLNRGQDEKLFF
size: few; D: NA; length: 14; J: TRBJ1-6; V: TRBV5-1; DNA: TGCGCCAGCAGGCTGGCACAGGGCCATTCACCCCTCCACTTT; CDR3: CASRLAQGHSPLHF
size: NA; D: NA; length: 17; J: TRBJ2-2; V: TRBV4-3; DNA: TGCGCCAGCAGCCAAGATTCTGGGGACGGAGACACCGGGGAGCTGTTTTTT; CDR3: CASSQDSGDGDTGELFF
size: NA; D: NA; length: 14; J: TRBJ1-3; V: TRBV10-2; DNA: TGCGCCAGCAGTCGAGGGGGCTCTGGAAACACCATATATTTT; CDR3: CASSRGGSGNTIYF
size: NA; D: NA; length: 18; J: TRBJ1-2; V: TRBV4-3; DNA: TGCGCCAGCAGCCAAGGGGTCTCAGGAACAGCCGCTAACTATGGCTACACCTTC; CDR3: CASSQGVSGTAANYGYTF
size: NA; D: TRBD1; length: 17; J: TRBJ1-5; V: TRBV4-1; DNA: TGCGCCAGCAGCCGGGACAGAGAATCATATAGCAATCAGCCCCAGCATTTT; CDR3: CASSRDRESYSNQPQHF
size: once; D: NA; length: 13; J: TRBJ1-4; V: TRBV2; DNA: TGTGCCACAAGGGCGTCAACTAATGAAAAACTGTTTTTT; CDR3: CATRASTNEKLFF